These 10 T cell receptor beta chains came from one sample sequenced in a study of OX40 agonist ivuxolimab in advanced cancers. The method was the immunoSEQ multiplex PCR assay. The table comes from immuneACCESS by way of TCRdb, which keeps in-frame sequences with V and J called. Part of the clones is missing from these tables; in studies checked, under half for an unresolved V gene and the rest for unknown reasons. A total of tens of thousands of clones appear in this sample, around 90% of them only once. The ten top clones hold about 1.7% of the sample. The sequencing here drew on CD4+ or CD8+ T cells sorted from blood, taken in a trial of the OX40 agonist ivuxolimab. The source of these receptors is an adult with an advanced solid tumor such as melanoma, head and neck, liver or kidney cancer.

The rearrangement uses TRBV19 and TRBJ2-3, with 12 bases identical to TRBD2. The V gene end was trimmed by 6 bases and the J gene end by 2 bases; junction bases not matched to a gene: 3. The germline V gene has CDR1 LNHDA and CDR2 SQIVND (reference sequence). CDR3 length equals 15 residues. The CDR3 DNA reads as TGTGCCAGTAGACTAGCGGGAGGTTACACAGATACGCAGTATTTT. Its translation: CASRLAGGYTDTQYF.

The chain links TRBV11-3 to TRBJ2-7; TRBD1 matches 7 bases. The CDR3 runs to 14 residues. Germline CDR1 and CDR2: SGHNT and YENEEA. The junction had 11 bases not matched to a gene; V was cut back by 5 bases and J by 7 bases. CDR3 residues: CASSLRQGGGEQYF. CDR3 nucleotides: TGTGCCAGCAGCCTCCGACAGGGTGGGGGAGAGCAGTACTTC.

The J gene is TRBJ2-3, the V gene TRBV19, with 11 bases fitting TRBD1. After removal of 5 bases from V and 2 bases from J, the junction contained 6 bases not matched to a gene. The CDR3 consists of 16 residues. Looked up from germline, CDR1 is LNHDA and CDR2 is SQIVND (reference sequence). CDR3 residues: CASSPGQGAITDTQYF. The CDR3 DNA reads as TGTGCCAGTAGTCCCGGACAGGGGGCGATCACAGATACGCAGTATTTT.

The rearrangement uses TRBV4-3 and TRBJ2-1, with TRBD2 as a possible D gene (5 bases). The length of the CDR3 is 14 residues. V was pared by 0 bases and J by 12 bases, with 15 bases between. Germline values: CDR1 LGHNA, CDR2 YSLEER. The CDR3 here is CASSQDTQRRGQFF. Here the CDR3 DNA reads TGCGCCAGCAGCCAAGATACCCAGCGGAGAGGGCAGTTCTTC.

V and J are TRBV5-1 and TRBJ2-5; D may match TRBD1 or TRBD2 (7 bases each). The CDR3 contains 16 residues. Deletions cut 3 bases from V and 4 bases from J, with 19 bases between. Germline V gene lookup returns CDR1 SGHRS and CDR2 YFSETQ. The CDR3 coding sequence is TGCGCCAGCAGCTCCGACTTAGCAGGGGGGGGAGAGACCCAGTACTTC. It encodes CASSSDLAGGGETQYF.

The chain combines TRBV7-2 with TRBJ2-1; D perhaps matches TRBD1 (6 bases). V was shortened by 8 bases and J by 0 bases, with 8 bases between the two germline ends. The CDR3 consists of 13 residues. Looked up from germline, CDR1 is SGHTA and CDR2 is FQGNSA. The CDR3 DNA follows: TGTGCCAGCCAGGGGAGCTCCTACAATGAGCAGTTCTTC. Protein sequence: CASQGSSYNEQFF.

There are a few counts of this clone. The DNA of the CDR3 is TGTGCCAGCAAAGTCTATGCGAACACTGAAGCTTTCTTT. Its translation is CASKVYANTEAFF. V gene TRBV13 combines with J gene TRBJ1-1; the D is unclear. The CDR3 contains 13 residues. V lost 7 bases to trimming and J lost 1 base, with 10 bases between them. Germline V gives CDR1 PRHDT, CDR2 FYEKMQ (reference sequence).

The chain combines TRBV5-1 with TRBJ1-1, with D possibly being TRBD1 (5 bases). The germline V gene encodes CDR1 SGHRS and CDR2 YFSETQ. This CDR3 has 15 residues. Trimming cost V 0 bases and J 4 bases, with 13 bases left between them. Here the CDR3 DNA reads TGCGCCAGCAGCTTGGCCCAATGGACAAGCACTGAAGCTTTCTTT. Residues: CASSLAQWTSTEAFF.

The chain links TRBV19 to TRBJ1-2; maybe TRBD1 (5 bases). The CDR3 contains 15 residues. Germline V gene data show CDR1 as LNHDA and CDR2 as SQIVND (reference sequence). With 6 bases removed from V and 2 bases from J, the gap between germline ends came to 16 bases. The CDR3 loop reads CASSVGTSVNYGYTF. CDR3 nucleotide sequence: TGTGCCAGTAGCGTCGGGACCTCGGTCAACTATGGCTACACCTTC.

This clone occurred once. V is TRBV18 and J is TRBJ1-6; D remains unclear. CDR1 KGHSH and CDR2 LQKENI come from the germline V gene. There are 11 residues in the CDR3. Deletions cut 5 bases from V and 9 bases from J, with 5 bases between. The CDR3 nucleotides read TGTGCCAGCTCAGGCACTTCACCCCTCCACTTT. This encodes CASSGTSPLHF.